This entry concerns a single T cell receptor (beta chain). Germline CDR1 and CDR2: LNHDA and SQIVND (reference sequence). The CDR3 is 14 amino acids. Trimming left V 7 bases short and J 1 base short, with 11 bases between. The data were taken from a study of blood T cell repertoires in COVID-19. Study details: The origin of the acute and convalescent COVID-19 samples was the United States, Italy and Spain. Sample material is recorded as cDNA or gDNA derived from T cells, B-cell-depleted T cells, or PBMCs.

Per the study methods: Reference gene primers were amplified, and this amplification served to estimate nucleated cell counts. Sequenced by immunoSEQ multiplex PCR; TCRdb stores in-frame clones only, minus some. V, J and clone size are those of that table, while D and trimming were read from the DNA. The sample records roughly 27,000 clones, 89% being singletons. The V call is TRBV19, the J call TRBJ1-3; D remains ambiguous. Sequencing was performed on peripheral blood. This clonotype was obtained from a human donor in a cohort sampled during active COVID-19. CDR3 residues: CASKTGYSGNTIYF. CDR3 DNA: TGTGCCAGTAAAACGGGATATTCTGGAAACACCATATATTTT.